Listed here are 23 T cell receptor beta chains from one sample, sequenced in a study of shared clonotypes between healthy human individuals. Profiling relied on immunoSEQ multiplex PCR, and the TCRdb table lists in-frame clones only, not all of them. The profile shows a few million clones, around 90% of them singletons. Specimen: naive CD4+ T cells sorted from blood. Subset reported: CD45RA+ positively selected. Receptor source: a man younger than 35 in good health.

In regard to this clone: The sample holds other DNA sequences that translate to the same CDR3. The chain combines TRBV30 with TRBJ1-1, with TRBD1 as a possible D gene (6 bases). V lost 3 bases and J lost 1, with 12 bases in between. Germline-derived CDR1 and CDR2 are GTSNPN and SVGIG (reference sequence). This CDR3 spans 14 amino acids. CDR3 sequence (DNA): TGTGCCTGGAGCGCAGGACAGCCGAACACTGAAGCTTTCTTT. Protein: CAWSAGQPNTEAFF. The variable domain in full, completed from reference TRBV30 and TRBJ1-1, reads SQTIHQWPATLVQPVGSPLSLECTVEGTSNPNLYWYRQAAGRGLQLLFYSVGIGQISSEVPQNLSASRPQDRQFILSSKKLLLSDSGFYLCAWSAGQPNTEAFFGQGTRLTVV.

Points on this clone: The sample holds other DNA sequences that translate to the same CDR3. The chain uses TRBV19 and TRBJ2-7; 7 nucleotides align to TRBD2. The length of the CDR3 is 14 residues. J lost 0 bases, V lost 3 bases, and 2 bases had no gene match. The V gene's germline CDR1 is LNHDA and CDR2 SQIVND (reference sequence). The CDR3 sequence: CASSIGGSSYEQYF. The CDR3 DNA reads TGTGCCAGTAGTATCGGGGGGAGCTCCTACGAGCAGTACTTC.

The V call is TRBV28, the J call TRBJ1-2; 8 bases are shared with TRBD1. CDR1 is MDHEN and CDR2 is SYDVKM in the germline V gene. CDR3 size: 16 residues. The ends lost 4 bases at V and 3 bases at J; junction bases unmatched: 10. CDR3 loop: CASSSPDRAKDYGYTF. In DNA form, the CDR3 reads TGTGCCAGCAGTTCCCCGGACAGGGCGAAGGACTATGGCTACACCTTC.

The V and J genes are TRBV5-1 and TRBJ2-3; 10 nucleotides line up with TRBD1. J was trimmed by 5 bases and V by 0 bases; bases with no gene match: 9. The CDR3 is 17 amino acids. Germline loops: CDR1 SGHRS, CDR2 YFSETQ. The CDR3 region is CASSLGVQDRGIDTQYF. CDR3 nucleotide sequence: TGCGCCAGCAGCTTGGGCGTCCAGGACAGGGGGATAGATACGCAGTATTTT.

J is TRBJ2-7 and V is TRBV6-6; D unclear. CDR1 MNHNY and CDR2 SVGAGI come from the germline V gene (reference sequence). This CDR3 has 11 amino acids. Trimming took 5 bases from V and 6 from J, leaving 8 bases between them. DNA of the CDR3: TGTGCCAGCAGTGACTTCAGCGAGCAGTACTTC. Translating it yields CASSDFSEQYF.

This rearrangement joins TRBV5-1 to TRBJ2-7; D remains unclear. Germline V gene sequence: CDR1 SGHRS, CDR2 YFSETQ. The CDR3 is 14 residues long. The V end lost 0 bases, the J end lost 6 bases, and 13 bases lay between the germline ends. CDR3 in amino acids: CASSLAAGSSEQYF. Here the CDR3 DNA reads TGCGCCAGCAGCTTGGCCGCTGGATCGTCCGAGCAGTACTTC.

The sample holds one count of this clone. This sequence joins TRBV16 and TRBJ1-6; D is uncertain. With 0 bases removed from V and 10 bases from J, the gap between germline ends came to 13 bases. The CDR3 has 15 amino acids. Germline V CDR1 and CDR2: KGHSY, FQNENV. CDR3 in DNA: TGTGCCAGCAGCCAATCCACAGTCGGGTCATCACCCCTCCACTTT. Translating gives CASSQSTVGSSPLHF.

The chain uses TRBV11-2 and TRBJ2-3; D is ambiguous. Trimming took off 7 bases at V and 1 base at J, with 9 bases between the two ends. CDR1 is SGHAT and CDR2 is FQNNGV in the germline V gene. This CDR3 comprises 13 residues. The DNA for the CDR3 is TGTGCCAGCACCCACCTTCGCACAGATACGCAGTATTTT. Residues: CASTHLRTDTQYF.

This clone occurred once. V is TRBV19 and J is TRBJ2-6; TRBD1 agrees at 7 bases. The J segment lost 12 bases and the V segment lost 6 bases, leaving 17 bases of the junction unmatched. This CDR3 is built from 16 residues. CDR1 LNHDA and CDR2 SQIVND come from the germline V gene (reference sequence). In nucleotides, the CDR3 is TGTGCCAGTAGAAACGACAGGGTACCGCTATTGAGCGTCCTGACTTTC. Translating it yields CASRNDRVPLLSVLTF.

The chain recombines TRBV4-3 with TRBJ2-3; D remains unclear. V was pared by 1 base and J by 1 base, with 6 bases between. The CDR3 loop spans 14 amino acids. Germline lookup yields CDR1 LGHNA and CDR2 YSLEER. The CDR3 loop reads CASSQGVGTDTQYF. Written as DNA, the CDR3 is TGCGCCAGCAGCCAAGGGGTTGGCACAGATACGCAGTATTTT.

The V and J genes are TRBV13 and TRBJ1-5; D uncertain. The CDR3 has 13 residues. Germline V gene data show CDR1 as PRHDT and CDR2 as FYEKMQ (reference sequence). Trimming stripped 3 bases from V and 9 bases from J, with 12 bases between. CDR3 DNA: TGTGCCAGCAGCTTCGGGATCAACGGGCCCCAGCATTTT. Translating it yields CASSFGINGPQHF.

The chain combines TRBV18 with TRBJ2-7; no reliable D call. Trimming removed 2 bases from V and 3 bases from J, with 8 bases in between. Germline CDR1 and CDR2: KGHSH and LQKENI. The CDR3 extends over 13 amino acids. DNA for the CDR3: TGTGCCAGCTCACCAGCAGGCTTCTACGAGCAGTACTTC. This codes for CASSPAGFYEQYF.

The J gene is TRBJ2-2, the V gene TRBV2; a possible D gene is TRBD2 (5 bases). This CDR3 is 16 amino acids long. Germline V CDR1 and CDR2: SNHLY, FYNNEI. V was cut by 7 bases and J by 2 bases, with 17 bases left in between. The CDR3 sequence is CASTAVAGGNTGELFF. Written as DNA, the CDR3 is TGTGCCAGCACGGCCGTAGCCGGAGGTAACACCGGGGAGCTGTTTTTT.

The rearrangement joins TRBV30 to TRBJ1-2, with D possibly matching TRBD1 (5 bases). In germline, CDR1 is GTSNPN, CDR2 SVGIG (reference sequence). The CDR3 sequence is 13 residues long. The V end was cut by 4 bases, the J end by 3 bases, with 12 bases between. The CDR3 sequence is CAWKMQGDYGYTF. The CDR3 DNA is TGTGCCTGGAAAATGCAGGGCGACTATGGCTACACCTTC. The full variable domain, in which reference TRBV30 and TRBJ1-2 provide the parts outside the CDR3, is SQTIHQWPATLVQPVGSPLSLECTVEGTSNPNLYWYRQAAGRGLQLLFYSVGIGQISSEVPQNLSASRPQDRQFILSSKKLLLSDSGFYLCAWKMQGDYGYTFGSGTRLTVV.

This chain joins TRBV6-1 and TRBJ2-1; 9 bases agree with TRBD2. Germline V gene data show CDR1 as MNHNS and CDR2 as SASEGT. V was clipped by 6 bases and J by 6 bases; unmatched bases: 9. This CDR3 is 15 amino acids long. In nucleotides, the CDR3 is TGTGCCAGCAGCACCGGGACTAGCCCGGTCAATGAGCAGTTCTTC. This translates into CASSTGTSPVNEQFF.

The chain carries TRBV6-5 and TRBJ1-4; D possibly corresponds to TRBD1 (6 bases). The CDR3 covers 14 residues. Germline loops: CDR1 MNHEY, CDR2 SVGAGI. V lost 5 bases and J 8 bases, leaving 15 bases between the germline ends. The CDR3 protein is CASSADRRWEKLFF. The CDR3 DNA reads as TGTGCCAGCAGTGCGGACAGAAGGTGGGAAAAACTGTTTTTT.

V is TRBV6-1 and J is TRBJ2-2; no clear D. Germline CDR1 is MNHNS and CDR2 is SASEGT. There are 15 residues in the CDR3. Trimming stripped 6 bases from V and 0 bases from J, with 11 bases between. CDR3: CASSPSAANTGELFF. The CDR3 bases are TGTGCCAGCAGCCCCAGCGCCGCGAACACCGGGGAGCTGTTTTTT.

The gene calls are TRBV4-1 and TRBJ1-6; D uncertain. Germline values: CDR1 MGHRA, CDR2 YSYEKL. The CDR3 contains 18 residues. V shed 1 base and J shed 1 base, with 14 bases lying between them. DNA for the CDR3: TGCGCCAGCAGCCAAGCTTCGCAGGTCGTTTCCTATAATTCACCCCTCCACTTT. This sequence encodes CASSQASQVVSYNSPLHF.

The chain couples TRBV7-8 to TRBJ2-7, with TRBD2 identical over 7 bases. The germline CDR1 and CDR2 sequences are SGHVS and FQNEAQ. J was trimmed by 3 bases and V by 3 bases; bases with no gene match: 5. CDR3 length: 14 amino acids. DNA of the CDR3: TGTGCCAGCAGCTTGGGGGGGTTCTTCTACGAGCAGTACTTC. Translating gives CASSLGGFFYEQYF.

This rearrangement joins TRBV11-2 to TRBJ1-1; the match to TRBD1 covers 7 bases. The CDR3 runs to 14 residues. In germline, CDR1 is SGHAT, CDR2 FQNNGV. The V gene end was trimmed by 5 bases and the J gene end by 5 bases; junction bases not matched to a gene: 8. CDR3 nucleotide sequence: TGTGCCAGCAGCGCGCTGACAGGGCGAACTGAAGCTTTCTTT. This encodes CASSALTGRTEAFF. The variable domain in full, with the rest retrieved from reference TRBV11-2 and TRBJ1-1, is EAGVAQSPRYKIIEKRQSVAFWCNPISGHATLYWYQQILGQGPKLLIQFQNNGVVDDSQLPKDRFSAERLKGVDSTLKIQPAKLEDSAVYLCASSALTGRTEAFFGQGTRLTVV.

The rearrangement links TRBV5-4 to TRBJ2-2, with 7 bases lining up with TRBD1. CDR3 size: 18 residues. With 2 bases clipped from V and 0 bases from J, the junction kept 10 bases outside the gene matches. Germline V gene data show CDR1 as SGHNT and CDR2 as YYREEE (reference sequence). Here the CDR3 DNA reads TGTGCCAGCAGCTTCTTAACCTGGACAGGAGCGAACACCGGGGAGCTGTTTTTT. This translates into CASSFLTWTGANTGELFF.

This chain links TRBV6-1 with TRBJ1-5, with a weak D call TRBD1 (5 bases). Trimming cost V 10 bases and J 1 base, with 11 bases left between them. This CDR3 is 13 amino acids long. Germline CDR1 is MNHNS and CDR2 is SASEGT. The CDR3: CAIKGRSNQPQHF. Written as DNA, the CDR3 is TGTGCCATCAAGGGACGGAGCAATCAGCCCCAGCATTTT.

CDR3 sequence: CASSLATDTGELFF. The CDR3 nucleotides are TGTGCCAGCAGCTTAGCCACTGACACCGGGGAGCTGTTTTTT. J is TRBJ2-2 and V is TRBV7-9; D unclear. V was trimmed by 0 bases and J by 3 bases, leaving 5 bases between them. CDR1 SEHNR and CDR2 FQNEAQ come from the germline V gene (reference sequence). The CDR3 loop spans 14 amino acids.